This paragraph covers one T cell receptor beta chain sequence. Its antigen is unidentified. Other nucleotide sequences from this sample produce the same CDR3. The data stem from a study of OX40 agonist ivuxolimab in advanced cancers. Background on the study: Participants, approximately 80% male, averaged roughly 59 years of age, ranging from roughly 23 to 90.

CDR1 SGHVS and CDR2 FQNEAQ come from the germline V gene. This CDR3 region has 14 residues. The V end lost 1 base, the J end lost 4 bases, and 7 bases lay between the germline ends. Data came from immunoSEQ multiplex PCR; TCRdb stores just in-frame clones and leaves some out. Of about 22,000 clones listed, around 85% were seen once; the top ten hold around 25%. Notes on the study in general: Clonal expansion was seen in CD4+ and CD8+ blood T cells by week 6 at 0.1 to 3.0 mg/kg. In general, CD8+ T cells held more expanded clones than CD4+ did, on average. Certain nonresponders additionally had low normalized T-cell clonal expansion.

The chain is built from TRBV7-8 and TRBJ2-2; perhaps TRBD2 as D (5 bases). This sequence was found in an adult with an advanced solid tumor such as melanoma, head and neck, liver or kidney cancer. The sample consisted of CD4+ or CD8+ T cells sorted from blood, taken in a trial of the OX40 agonist ivuxolimab. This CDR3 reads CASSLGESTGELFF. The DNA of the CDR3 is TGTGCCAGCAGCTTAGGGGAGAGCACCGGGGAGCTGTTTTTT.